Reported below is one T cell receptor beta chain. In its sample, this clone was seen once. The clone's antigen remains unknown. No much larger clonotype is one base removed from it; base qualities were not supplied. These data belong to a study of cytomegalovirus exposure and HLA in healthy donors (TCRdb year 2017). Regarding the research as a whole: According to an earlier analysis of around 600 of the donors, about 179 million T cells yielded some 120 million unique TCR beta sequences and about 300 Gb of sequence data. The number of typed donors differed by locus: roughly 620-630 for A, B, C, DRB1 and DQB1; 522 for DQA1; approximately 610 for DPA1; and roughly 450 for DPB1. The T cell repertoires of around 730 subjects were profiled by immunosequencing and related to cytomegalovirus serostatus. The genetic ancestry cluster associated with self-reported Caucasian donors included around 76% of the 398 genotyped donors. Four or five DR-DQ haplotypes were handled as single units for association and clustering because linkage in the cohort was strong. In a later analysis, previously published TCR beta repertoires from several hundred donors were re-analyzed and high-resolution HLA genotyping was added so that TCR occurrence patterns could be studied. Along with the roughly 700-subject first cohort, a separate validation cohort of 120 different subjects was used. Across some 400 genotyped donors of the cohort, an average of approximately 220,000 unique TCR beta nucleotide sequences per donor were sequenced, and roughly 20% of those sequences were non-productive. An earlier analysis of 450 to 750 of the donors used high-throughput TCR beta sequencing to judge whether each TCR beta V gene segment behaved as functional or pseudogenic. Donor age, sex, ethnicity and CMV serostatus were collected together with the repertoire data. The aim of the study was to test whether cataloging public T cell receptors could identify signatures of past pathogen exposure. All discovery cohort repertoires had been generated using a single sequencing platform. In a later genetic analysis, genome-wide SNP genotypes for about three fifths of the 666 donors were used, and that subset was treated as a discovery cohort. An early release that covered several hundred HLA-typed donors contained approximately 290 gigabases of sequencing data and 85 million to 100 million unique TCR sequences. HLA typing covered class I and class II loci at four-digit resolution. Rather than using new phenotypic data, the later analysis identified candidate immune exposures from TCR beta sequences and from how often those sequences occurred across donors. High-throughput TCR immunosequencing, statistical association of individual TCRs with disease status, and machine learning were combined to predict cytomegalovirus infection status.

The CDR3 holds 15 amino acids from the cysteine to the phenylalanine. Only CDR3 DNA is held: 45 bases, read in frame from base 1. Relative to germline, V is 5 bases shorter and J is 0 bases shorter, with 12 bases between their ends. CDR1 and CDR2 were assigned from the germline V gene (reference sequence) as MNHNY and SVGAGI. General findings and caveats noted by the study authors: For the cohort, immune exposure information was limited to CMV serostatus. In vitro tests confirmed that a few of the cytomegalovirus-associated TCR beta chains recognize cytomegalovirus antigens. Roughly uniform sequencing depth across donors was assumed in presence/absence analyses, although this assumption may not hold. Cytomegalovirus status was reported to be diagnosed by the classifier with high specificity and sensitivity in both the original and validation cohorts. According to a later analysis, most CMV-associated TCR beta chains appeared to be HLA-restricted, and the HLA associations seemed to be driven largely by CMV exposure. Specific HLA alleles were associated with 15,000 to 20,000 TCR beta sequences at a false discovery rate of 0.05 in a later analysis. Correlated functional status among segregating V segments might be attributable to linkage disequilibrium, but an unknown experimental factor could not be ruled out. An association between a missense DCLRE1C variant and V-gene and J-gene trimming of TCR beta chains was found in a later genetic analysis and replicated in an independent cohort. According to a later analysis, parvovirus B19, influenza, CMV and Epstein-Barr virus appeared linked to several top co-occurrence clusters. When HLA alleles, especially DR and DQ, strongly co-occurred, attributing TCR associations to individual alleles was difficult. The study listed 164 TCR beta chains as associated with cytomegalovirus. In this cohort, only TCR beta chains were sequenced, and detectable features were limited by the absence of alpha or paired-chain data. According to a later analysis, TCR association rates differed among HLA loci, with DRB1 alleles showing the most associated TCRs and HLA-C alleles showing the fewest. A further reported finding was that TCR beta sequences accurately predicted the HLA-A and HLA-B alleles for most subjects in the first cohort. The earlier analysis of fewer than 750 of the donors excluded 15 to 20 rarely observed V segments, including chromosome 9 orphons, because counts were too low. According to the authors, the approach could potentially be generalized to other disease states and immunological phenotypes. While some public TCRs were present in many individuals, most TCR sequences turned up only very rarely across donors. Some IMGT-functional V segments, including TRBV6-2 and TRBV6-3, could not be distinguished by the 87-base-pair reads and were therefore excluded. A group of highly shared sequence variants was considered likely to be a technical artifact of the sequencing pipeline. Broadly in line with IMGT annotations, most TCR beta V segments showed up in productive rearrangements about 87% or about 30% of the time in an earlier analysis of 587 of the donors. Because some donors lacked HLA typing at each locus, the association tests relied only on the typed subset. Compared with equally common non-associated chains, HLA-associated TCR beta chains in a later analysis were more clonally expanded and had lower generation probabilities. Compared with the roughly 600-donor mean, donors in an Asian-associated ancestry cluster had fewer N-insertions in productive TCRs, according to a later genetic analysis.

Libraries were built with the immunoSEQ multiplex PCR assay. A mixture of 60 forward primers for TCR Vbeta segments and 13 reverse primers for TCR Jbeta segments was used in the multiplex PCR. The CDR3 region of rearranged TCR beta genes was amplified from genomic DNA with a multiplex PCR assay. The Illumina HiSeq System was used to sequence the amplified TCR beta libraries as 87-base-pair reads. The paper's data handling went like this. In a later analysis, 70 million to 95 million unique TCR beta chains were counted across the 690 or so repertoires, and around 10 million of these chains were shared by at least two donors. A nearest-neighbor algorithm error-corrected the raw reads and collapsed the reads into unique sequences, merging closely related sequences to remove PCR and sequencing errors. To assign V, D and J gene segments, CDR3 sequences were aligned to IMGT reference sequences. For a sequence to be retained, a match of at least six nucleotides was required to both a V gene segment and a J gene segment. A rearrangement counted as productive if the CDR3 had no stop codons and remained in frame with V and J, and every other rearrangement counted as non-productive. Following IMGT convention, CDR3 was defined as the stretch from the second conserved V-encoded cysteine to the conserved J-encoded phenylalanine. The earlier analysis of about 610 of the donors excluded sequences that lacked an unambiguous match to a single V gene segment. An earlier analysis of fewer than 750 of the donors called V segments functional above 56.7% productive rearrangements and segregating when the between-donor standard deviation exceeded 5%. A statistical classification framework was built for diagnosing cytomegalovirus status from the catalog of TCR beta chain sequences. V and J gene assignment, in a later analysis, came from comparing TCR nucleotide sequences with IMGT/GENE-DB human TR gene sequences. In a later analysis, CDR3 sequences and most-parsimonious VDJ recombination scenarios were assigned using the TCRdist pipeline. A later analysis defined each TCR beta chain by its CDR3 amino acid sequence plus V-gene family, and excluded reads lacking a unique V-gene family. In a later analysis, fewer than 600 highly shared, low-generation-probability nucleotide sequences were removed to address suspected cross-contamination and a sequencing artifact. In a later analysis, a clonal expansion index for each public chain was calculated from normalized within-repertoire ranks of inferred template counts. A later analysis computed generation probabilities with a VDJ recombination model fitted to out-of-frame rearrangements, and checked the results against IGoR. A later analysis scored TCR-TCR, TCR-HLA and TCR-CMV co-occurrence with hypergeometric tests, applying a repertoire-size bias correction to TCR pairs. A later analysis estimated false discovery rates by permuting HLA or CMV assignments 20 times. A later analysis grouped co-occurring TCRs with DBSCAN, adding TCRdist sequence similarity when clustering within HLA-allele-positive subsets. Repertoires with fewer than 30,000 or more than 120,000 public chains, plus five repertoires with anomalous nucleotide sharing, were excluded from co-occurrence clustering. Imported from immuneACCESS, the table was reduced by TCRdb to in-frame sequences with V and J called. These copies leave out some clones; in studies compared against another copy, an unresolved V gene accounts for under half, and the cause of the remainder is not known. V and J calls and clone size come straight from that table; D and trimming were deduced from the DNA. The sample table shows 120,000 or so clones, and roughly three fifths are seen once. The top ten clones comprise about 8% of the sample.

The cohort consisted of approximately 690 healthy bone marrow donors. At the time of sampling, all cohort members were nominally healthy, though unrecorded immune exposures were likely present. The donor tested CMV seropositive, placing the donor among the 289 seropositive members of the cohort. Each donor provided a peripheral blood sample, and peripheral blood mononuclear cells were used for TCR beta sequencing. Genomic DNA extraction from the blood cell samples was performed with the Qiagen DNeasy Blood Extraction Kit. Sequenced sample: PBMCs. The receptor chain draws on TRBV6-6 and TRBJ2-3; the D gene lacks a confident call. This sequence was found in a woman aged 40-49 years in good health and CMV-seropositive. The nucleotide sequence reads as follows: TGTGCCAGCAGTCCATCTAGTGGTAGCACAGATACGCAGTATTTT. Its protein product is CASSPSSGSTDTQYF.